This TCR beta chain was sequenced in a study of T-cell memory formation after mild COVID-19. Notes on the study in general: Several responding clones turned up in pre-infection memory, indicating that cross-reactive memory may have taken part.

Germline assignment: CDR1 SGHRS and CDR2 YFSETQ. V dropped 0 bases and J dropped 6 bases, with 10 bases sitting between them. CDR3 length: 13 amino acids. Constant-segment primers served in 5'RACE that generated TCR alpha and TCR beta cDNA libraries bearing sample barcodes and UMIs. MiXCR, run by TCRdb on the 5' RACE reads, gives a single entry per CDR3 protein. The sample has hundreds of thousands of distinct CDR3 sequences; over 25% are singletons. For this clonotype: Its antigen remains unknown.

Specimen: PBMCs or a T cell subset sorted from them (not recorded which). V usage is TRBV5-1 and J usage is TRBJ2-7; D uncertain. This receptor was identified in an adult woman who had mild COVID-19 (a few samples of this study predate the infection). Cell type and time point are not known. Here the CDR3 DNA reads TGCGCCAGCAGCTTGGAACAGAAGGGCGAGCAGTACTTC. It yields the protein CASSLEQKGEQYF.